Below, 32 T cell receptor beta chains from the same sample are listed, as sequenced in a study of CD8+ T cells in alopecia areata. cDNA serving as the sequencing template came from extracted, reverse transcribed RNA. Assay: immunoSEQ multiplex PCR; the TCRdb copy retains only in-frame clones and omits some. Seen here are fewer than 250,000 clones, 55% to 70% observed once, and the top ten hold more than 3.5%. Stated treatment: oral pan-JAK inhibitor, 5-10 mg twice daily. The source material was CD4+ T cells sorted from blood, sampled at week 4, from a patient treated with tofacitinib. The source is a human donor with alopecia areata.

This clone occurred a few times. CDR3 region: CASSLGADSNLAKNIQYF. CDR3 coding DNA: TGTGCCAGCAGCCTCGGGGCAGATTCCAATTTAGCCAAAAACATTCAGTACTTC. The J gene is TRBJ2-4, the V gene TRBV7-2, with D perhaps TRBD1 or TRBD2 (5 bases each). The CDR3 consists of 18 residues. Trimming took off 5 bases at V and 0 bases at J, with 20 bases between the two ends. Germline CDR1 is SGHTA and CDR2 is FQGNSA. The full variable domain, rest sourced from reference TRBV7-2 and TRBJ2-4, is GAGVSQSPSNKVTEKGKDVELRCDPISGHTALYWYRQSLGQGLEFLIYFQGNSAPDKSGLPSDRFSAERTGGSVSTLTIQRTQQEDSAVYLCASSLGADSNLAKNIQYFGAGTRLSVL.

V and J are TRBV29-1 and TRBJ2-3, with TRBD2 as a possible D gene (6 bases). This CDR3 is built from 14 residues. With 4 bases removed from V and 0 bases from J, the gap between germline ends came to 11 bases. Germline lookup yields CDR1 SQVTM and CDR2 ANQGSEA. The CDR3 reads CSVGSGVSTDTQYF. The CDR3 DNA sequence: TGCAGCGTTGGGTCGGGGGTCAGCACAGATACGCAGTATTTT.

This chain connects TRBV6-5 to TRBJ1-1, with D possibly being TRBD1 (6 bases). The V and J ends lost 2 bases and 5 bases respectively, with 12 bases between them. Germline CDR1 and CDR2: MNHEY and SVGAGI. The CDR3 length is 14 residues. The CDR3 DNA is TGTGCCAGCAGTTACCCTACAGGGAGGACTGAAGCTTTCTTT. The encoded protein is CASSYPTGRTEAFF.

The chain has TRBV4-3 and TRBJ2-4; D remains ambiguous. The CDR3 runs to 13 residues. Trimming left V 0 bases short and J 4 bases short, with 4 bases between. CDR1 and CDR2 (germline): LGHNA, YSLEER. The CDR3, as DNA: TGCGCCAGCAGCCAAGATGTAAAAAACATTCAGTACTTC. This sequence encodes CASSQDVKNIQYF.

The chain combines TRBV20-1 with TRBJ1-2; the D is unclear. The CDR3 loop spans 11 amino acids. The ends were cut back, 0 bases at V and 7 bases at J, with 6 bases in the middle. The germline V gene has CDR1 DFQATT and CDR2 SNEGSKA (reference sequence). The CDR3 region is CSAREGGGYTF. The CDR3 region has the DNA TGCAGTGCTAGAGAGGGTGGTGGCTACACCTTC.

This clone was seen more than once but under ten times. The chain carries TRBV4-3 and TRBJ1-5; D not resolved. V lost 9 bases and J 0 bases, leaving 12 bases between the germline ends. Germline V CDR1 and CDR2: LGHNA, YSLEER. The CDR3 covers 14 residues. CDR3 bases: TGCGCCAGTAAGAGGAAGCTTAGCAATCAGCCCCAGCATTTT. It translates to CASKRKLSNQPQHF.

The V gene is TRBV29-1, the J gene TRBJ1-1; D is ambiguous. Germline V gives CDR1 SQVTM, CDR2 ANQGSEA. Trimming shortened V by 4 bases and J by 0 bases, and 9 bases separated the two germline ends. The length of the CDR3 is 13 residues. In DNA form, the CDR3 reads TGCAGCGTTGGAAGATTTATGAACACTGAAGCTTTCTTT. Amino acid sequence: CSVGRFMNTEAFF.

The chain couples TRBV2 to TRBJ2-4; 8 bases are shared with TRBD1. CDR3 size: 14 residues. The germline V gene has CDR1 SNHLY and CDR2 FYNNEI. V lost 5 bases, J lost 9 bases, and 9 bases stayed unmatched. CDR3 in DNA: TGTGCCAGCAGTCCCGGGACAGGTATCTCCATTCAGTACTTC. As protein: CASSPGTGISIQYF. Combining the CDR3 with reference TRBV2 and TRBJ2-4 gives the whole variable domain EPEVTQTPSHQVTQMGQEVILRCVPISNHLYFYWYRQILGQKVEFLVSFYNNEISEKSEIFDDQFSVERPDGSNFTLKIRSTKLEDSAMYFCASSPGTGISIQYFGAGTRLSVL.

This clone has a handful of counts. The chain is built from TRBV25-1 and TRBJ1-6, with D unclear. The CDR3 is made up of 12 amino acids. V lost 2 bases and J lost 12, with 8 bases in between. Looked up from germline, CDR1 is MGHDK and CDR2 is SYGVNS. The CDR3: CASSEPLGPLHF. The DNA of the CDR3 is TGTGCCAGCAGTGAACCGTTGGGACCCCTCCACTTT.

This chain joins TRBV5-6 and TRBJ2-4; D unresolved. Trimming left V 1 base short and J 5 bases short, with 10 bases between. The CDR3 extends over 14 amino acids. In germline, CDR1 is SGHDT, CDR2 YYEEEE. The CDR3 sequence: CASSLQEPQNIQYF. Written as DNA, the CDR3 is TGTGCCAGCAGCTTGCAGGAGCCCCAAAACATTCAGTACTTC.

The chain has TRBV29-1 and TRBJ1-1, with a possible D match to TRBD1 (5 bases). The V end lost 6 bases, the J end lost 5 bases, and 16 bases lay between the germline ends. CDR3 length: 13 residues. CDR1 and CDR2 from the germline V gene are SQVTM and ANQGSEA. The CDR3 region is CSVKTLAGTEAFF. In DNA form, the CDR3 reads TGCAGCGTCAAGACCCTAGCAGGGACTGAAGCTTTCTTT. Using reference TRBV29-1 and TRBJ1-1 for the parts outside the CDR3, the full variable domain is SAVISQKPSRDICQRGTSLTIQCQVDSQVTMMFWYRQQPGQSLTLIATANQGSEATYESGFVIDKFPISRPNLTFSTLTVSNMSPEDSSIYLCSVKTLAGTEAFFGQGTRLTVV.

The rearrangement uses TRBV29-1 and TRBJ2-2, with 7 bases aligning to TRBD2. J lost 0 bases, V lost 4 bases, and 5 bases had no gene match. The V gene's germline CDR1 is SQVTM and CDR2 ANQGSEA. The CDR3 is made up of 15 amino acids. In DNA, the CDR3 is TGCAGCGTTGCAGGGAGGGGCTCGAACACCGGGGAGCTGTTTTTT. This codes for CSVAGRGSNTGELFF.

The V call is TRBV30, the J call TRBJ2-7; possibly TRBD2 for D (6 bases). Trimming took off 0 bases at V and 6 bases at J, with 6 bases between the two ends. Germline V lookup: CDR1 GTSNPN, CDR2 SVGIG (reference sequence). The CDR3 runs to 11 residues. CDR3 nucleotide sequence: TGTGCCTGGAGTGTCGGGGGCGAGCAGTACTTC. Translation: CAWSVGGEQYF.

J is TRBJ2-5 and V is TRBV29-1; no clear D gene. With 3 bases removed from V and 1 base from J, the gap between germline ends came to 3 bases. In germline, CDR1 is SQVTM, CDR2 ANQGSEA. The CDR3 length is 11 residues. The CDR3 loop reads CSVEPQETQYF. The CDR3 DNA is TGCAGCGTTGAGCCCCAAGAGACCCAGTACTTC.

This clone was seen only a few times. This chain's CDR3 is CASSLGAERGKAKNIQYF. The CDR3 DNA reads as TGTGCCAGCAGCTTGGGGGCCGAGCGGGGTAAAGCCAAAAACATTCAGTACTTC. The chain is built from TRBV7-2 and TRBJ2-4, with D tentatively TRBD2 (7 bases). The V gene's germline CDR1 is SGHTA and CDR2 FQGNSA. The V gene lost 3 bases and the J gene lost 0 bases, with 18 bases spanning the gap. CDR3 length: 18 amino acids. The variable domain in full, completed from reference TRBV7-2 and TRBJ2-4, reads GAGVSQSPSNKVTEKGKDVELRCDPISGHTALYWYRQSLGQGLEFLIYFQGNSAPDKSGLPSDRFSAERTGGSVSTLTIQRTQQEDSAVYLCASSLGAERGKAKNIQYFGAGTRLSVL.

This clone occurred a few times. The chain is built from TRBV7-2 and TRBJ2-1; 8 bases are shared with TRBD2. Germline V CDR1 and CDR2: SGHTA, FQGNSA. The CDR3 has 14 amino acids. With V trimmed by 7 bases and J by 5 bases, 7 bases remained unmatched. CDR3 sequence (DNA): TGTGCCAGCACCCCTCGAGCGGGGGACAATGAGCAGTTCTTC. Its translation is CASTPRAGDNEQFF.

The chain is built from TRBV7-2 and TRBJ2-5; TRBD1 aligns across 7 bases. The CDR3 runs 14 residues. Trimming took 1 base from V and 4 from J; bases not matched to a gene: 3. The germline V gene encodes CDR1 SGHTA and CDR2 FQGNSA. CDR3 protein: CASSLGQGTETQYF. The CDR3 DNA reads TGTGCCAGCAGCTTAGGACAGGGAACAGAGACCCAGTACTTC.

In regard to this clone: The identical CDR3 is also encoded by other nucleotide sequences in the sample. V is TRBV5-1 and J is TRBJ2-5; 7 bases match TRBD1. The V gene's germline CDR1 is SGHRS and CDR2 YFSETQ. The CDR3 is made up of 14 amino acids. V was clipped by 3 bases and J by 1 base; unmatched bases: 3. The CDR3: CASSSGTAQETQYF. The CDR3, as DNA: TGCGCCAGCAGCTCCGGGACAGCCCAAGAGACCCAGTACTTC. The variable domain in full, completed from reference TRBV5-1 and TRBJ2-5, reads KAGVTQTPRYLIKTRGQQVTLSCSPISGHRSVSWYQQTPGQGLQFLFEYFSETQRNKGNFPGRFSGRQFSNSRSEMNVSTLELGDSALYLCASSSGTAQETQYFGPGTRLLVL.

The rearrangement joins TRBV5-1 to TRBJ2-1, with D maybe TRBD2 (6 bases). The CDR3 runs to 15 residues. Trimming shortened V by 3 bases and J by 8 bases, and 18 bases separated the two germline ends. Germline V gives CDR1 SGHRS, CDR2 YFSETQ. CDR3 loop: CASSSGTGPTDEQFF. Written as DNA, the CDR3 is TGCGCCAGCAGCTCCGGGACTGGACCTACGGATGAGCAGTTCTTC.

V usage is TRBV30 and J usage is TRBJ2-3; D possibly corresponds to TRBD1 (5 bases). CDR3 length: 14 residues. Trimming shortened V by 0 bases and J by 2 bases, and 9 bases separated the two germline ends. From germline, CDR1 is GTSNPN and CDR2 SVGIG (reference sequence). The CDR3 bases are TGTGCCTGGAGTGTAAACAGGATCACAGATACGCAGTATTTT. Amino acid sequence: CAWSVNRITDTQYF.

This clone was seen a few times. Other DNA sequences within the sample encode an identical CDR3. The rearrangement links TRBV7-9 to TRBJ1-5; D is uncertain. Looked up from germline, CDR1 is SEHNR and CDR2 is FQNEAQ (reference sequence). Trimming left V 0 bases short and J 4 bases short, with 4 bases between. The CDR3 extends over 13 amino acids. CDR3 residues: CASSLADNQPQHF. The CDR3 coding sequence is TGTGCCAGCAGCTTAGCGGATAATCAGCCCCAGCATTTT.

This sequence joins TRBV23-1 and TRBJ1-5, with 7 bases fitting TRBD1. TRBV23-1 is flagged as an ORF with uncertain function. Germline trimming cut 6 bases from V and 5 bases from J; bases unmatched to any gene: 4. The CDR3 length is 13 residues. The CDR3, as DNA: TGCGCCAGCAGGGGGACAGTCCATCAGCCCCAGCATTTT. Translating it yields CASRGTVHQPQHF.

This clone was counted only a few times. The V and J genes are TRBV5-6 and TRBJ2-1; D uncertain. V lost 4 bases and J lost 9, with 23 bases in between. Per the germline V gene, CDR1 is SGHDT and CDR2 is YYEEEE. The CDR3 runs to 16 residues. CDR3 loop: CASSLLSRSTTSEQFF. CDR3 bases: TGTGCCAGCAGCCTGCTGAGCAGGTCTACAACGAGTGAGCAGTTCTTC.

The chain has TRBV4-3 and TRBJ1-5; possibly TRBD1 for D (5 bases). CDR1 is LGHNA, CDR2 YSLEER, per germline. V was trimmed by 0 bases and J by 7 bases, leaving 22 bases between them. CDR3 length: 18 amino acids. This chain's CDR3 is CASSQDSNLYSTGQPQHF. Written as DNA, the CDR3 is TGCGCCAGCAGCCAAGATTCGAATCTTTACTCCACAGGCCAGCCCCAGCATTTT.

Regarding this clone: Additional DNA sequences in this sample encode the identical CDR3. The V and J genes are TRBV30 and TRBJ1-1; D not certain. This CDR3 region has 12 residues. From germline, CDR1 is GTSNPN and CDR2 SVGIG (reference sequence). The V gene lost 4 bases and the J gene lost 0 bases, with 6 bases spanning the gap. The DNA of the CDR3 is TGTGCCTGGAAGAGGGTGAACACTGAAGCTTTCTTT. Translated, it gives CAWKRVNTEAFF.

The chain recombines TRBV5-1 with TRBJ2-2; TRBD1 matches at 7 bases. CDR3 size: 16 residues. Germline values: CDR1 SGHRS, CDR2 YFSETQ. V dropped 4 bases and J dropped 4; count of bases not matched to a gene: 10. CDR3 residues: CASSAGQVTGTGELFF. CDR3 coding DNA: TGCGCCAGCAGCGCCGGACAGGTTACAGGCACCGGGGAGCTGTTTTTT.

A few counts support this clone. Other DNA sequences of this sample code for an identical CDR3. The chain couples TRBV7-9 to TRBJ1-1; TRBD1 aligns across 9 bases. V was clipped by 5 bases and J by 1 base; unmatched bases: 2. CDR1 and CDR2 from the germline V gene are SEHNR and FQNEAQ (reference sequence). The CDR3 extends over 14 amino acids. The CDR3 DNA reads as TGTGCCAGCAGCCTGACAGGGGGGAACACTGAAGCTTTCTTT. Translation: CASSLTGGNTEAFF.

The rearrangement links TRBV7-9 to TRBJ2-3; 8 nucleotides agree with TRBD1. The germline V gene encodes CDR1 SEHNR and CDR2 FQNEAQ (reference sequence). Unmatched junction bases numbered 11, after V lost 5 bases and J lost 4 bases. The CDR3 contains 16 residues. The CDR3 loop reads CASSPWTGLGSDTQYF. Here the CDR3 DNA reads TGTGCCAGCAGCCCATGGACAGGGCTTGGTTCAGATACGCAGTATTTT.

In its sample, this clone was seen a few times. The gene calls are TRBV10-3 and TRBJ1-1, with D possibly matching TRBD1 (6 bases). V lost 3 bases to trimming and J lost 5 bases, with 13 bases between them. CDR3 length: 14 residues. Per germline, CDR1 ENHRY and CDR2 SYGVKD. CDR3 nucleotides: TGTGCCATCAGTGACCAGGGGATAGGGACTGAAGCTTTCTTT. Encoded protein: CAISDQGIGTEAFF.

CDR3 in amino acids: CAWSAPTGVPPYQETQYF. The CDR3, as DNA: TGTGCCTGGAGTGCCCCAACAGGGGTTCCCCCCTATCAAGAGACCCAGTACTTC. The chain combines TRBV30 with TRBJ2-5; 7 bases match TRBD1. J was trimmed by 2 bases and V by 1 base; bases with no gene match: 16. Per the germline V gene, CDR1 is GTSNPN and CDR2 is SVGIG (reference sequence). The CDR3 extends over 18 amino acids.

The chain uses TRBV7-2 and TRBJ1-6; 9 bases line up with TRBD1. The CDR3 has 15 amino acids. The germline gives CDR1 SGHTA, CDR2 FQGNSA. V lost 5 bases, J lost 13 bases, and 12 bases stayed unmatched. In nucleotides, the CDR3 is TGTGCCAGCAGCGGTAACAGGGGGCAAGGAAGGCCCCTCCACTTT. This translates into CASSGNRGQGRPLHF.

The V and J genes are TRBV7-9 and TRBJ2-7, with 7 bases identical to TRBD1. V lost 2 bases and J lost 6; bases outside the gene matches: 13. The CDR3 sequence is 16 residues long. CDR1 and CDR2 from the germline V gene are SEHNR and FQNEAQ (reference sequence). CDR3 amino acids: CASSLFQGGAGSEQYF. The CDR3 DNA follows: TGTGCCAGCAGCTTATTTCAAGGGGGCGCAGGATCCGAGCAGTACTTC.